The clone carrying this T cell receptor beta chain was picked up a small number of times. Its antigen is not known. PCR involved 60 Vbeta and 13 Jbeta primers. Produced via immunoSEQ multiplex PCR; TCRdb's table is partial and in-frame only. In the table there are about 160,000 clones, roughly 82% of which are singletons. The data derive from a study of cytomegalovirus exposure and HLA in healthy donors. Overall study findings and caveats: TCR beta V segments were, for the most part, productive about 87% or about 30% of the time in an earlier analysis. The classifier reportedly diagnosed cytomegalovirus status with high specificity and sensitivity. Analysis was carried out at a later point, and it linked a missense DCLRE1C variant to TCR beta V- and J-gene trimming. HLA restriction was apparent for most CMV-associated TCR beta chains in a later analysis.

CDR1 SGDLS and CDR2 YYNGEE come from the germline V gene. V was shortened by 0 bases and J by 2 bases, with 8 bases between the two germline ends. The CDR3 is 14 residues long. Sequencing was carried out using PBMCs. The TCR was taken from a girl aged 10 to 17 in good health and CMV-seropositive. This sequence joins TRBV9 and TRBJ1-2; TRBD1 is a possible D gene (5 bases). The CDR3 DNA follows: TGTGCCAGCAGCGTAGGACAGCACAACTATGGCTACACCTTC. Its translation: CASSVGQHNYGYTF.